This T cell receptor (beta chain) was identified in a study of blood T cell repertoires in COVID-19. Study background: Samples came from the United States, Italy and Spain, spanning acute and convalescent COVID-19. Nucleic acid was either cDNA or gDNA, and it came from T cells, B-cell-depleted T cells, or PBMCs.

Study processing details: Reference gene primer amplification gave estimated nucleated cell counts. The protocol was immunoSEQ multiplex PCR, while the TCRdb copy is restricted to in-frame clones and leaves out a portion. V and J calls plus clone size are reproduced from that table; the DNA served to infer D and trimming. The table records some 450,000 clones, about 90% of them present only once. The Seattle patients, enrolled during active infection, were followed longitudinally. CDR1 and CDR2 from the germline V gene are LGHDT and YNNKEL (reference sequence). The CDR3 sequence is 15 residues long. The V end was cut by 6 bases, the J end by 4 bases, with 18 bases between.

The sequenced sample was peripheral blood. This sequence joins TRBV3-1 (or the pseudogene TRBV3-2) and TRBJ1-1, with D unresolved. This clonotype was sampled from a man aged 18 to 30 with COVID-19, enrolled during active disease. CDR3 amino acids: CASSPYLRGSTEAFF. The CDR3 nucleotides read TGTGCCAGCAGTCCCTATCTTCGGGGAAGCACTGAAGCTTTCTTT.